This passage covers 9 T cell receptor beta chains from one sample sequenced in a study of shared clonotypes between healthy human individuals. Some clones are missing from TCRdb's copy, which holds only in-frame ones; the method was immunoSEQ multiplex PCR. The sample records nearly 1 million clones, less than 85% being singletons. Material for sequencing was memory CD4+ T cells sorted from blood. Subset given: CD45RA-negative fraction. These receptors came from a man younger than 35 in good health.

As for this clone: A junction end diverges from the germline sequence, so it may reflect a read error. The chain has TRBV4-1 and TRBJ2-7; 9 nucleotides agree with TRBD2. CDR1 and CDR2 from the germline V gene are MGHRA and YSYEKL. The CDR3 covers 15 residues. The CDR3 DNA reads TGCGCCAGCAGCCAAGATTTAGGACTAGCGATAGGTATTGTCTTC. It codes for CASSQDLGLAIGIVF.

The J gene is TRBJ2-4, the V gene TRBV4-1; D is ambiguous. The CDR3 length is 14 residues. Looked up from germline, CDR1 is MGHRA and CDR2 is YSYEKL. The germline V and J ends were trimmed by 1 base and 8 bases, with 12 bases remaining between them. The CDR3 region is CASSQVLLIDIQYF. The CDR3 DNA is TGCGCCAGCAGCCAAGTTTTGTTGATTGACATTCAGTACTTC.

This sequence joins TRBV9 and TRBJ2-3, with D uncertain. The germline gives CDR1 SGDLS, CDR2 YYNGEE. Between the trimmed V and J ends, which lost 0 bases and 2 bases, there was a span of 10 bases. The CDR3 contains 15 residues. CDR3 in amino acids: CASSVGSVATDTQYF. CDR3 nucleotides: TGTGCCAGCAGCGTAGGGTCTGTAGCCACAGATACGCAGTATTTT.

The chain carries TRBV7-3 and TRBJ2-1, with a possible D match to TRBD1 (6 bases). Trimming took 3 bases from V and 3 from J, leaving 18 bases between them. The CDR3 is made up of 17 amino acids. CDR1 is SGHTA, CDR2 FQGTGA, per germline. Here the CDR3 reads CASSFCEGTPCYNEQFF. The CDR3 DNA reads as TGTGCCAGCAGCTTTTGCGAAGGGACACCATGCTACAATGAGCAGTTCTTC. Using reference TRBV7-3 and TRBJ2-1 for the parts outside the CDR3, the full variable domain is GAGVSQTPSNKVTEKGKYVELRCDPISGHTALYWYRQSLGQGPEFLIYFQGTGAADDSGLPNDRFFAVRPEGSVSTLKIQRTERGDSAVYLCASSFCEGTPCYNEQFFGPGTRLTVL.

On this clone: Other DNA variants within this sample encode the same CDR3. The chain combines TRBV5-1 with TRBJ2-3; D gene unclear. V was cut by 0 bases and J by 0 bases, with 8 bases left in between. Germline V gives CDR1 SGHRS, CDR2 YFSETQ. The CDR3 consists of 15 residues. The CDR3 region is CASSLAGLSTDTQYF. CDR3 nucleotides: TGCGCCAGCAGCTTGGCCGGGCTGAGCACAGATACGCAGTATTTT.

The gene calls are TRBV28 and TRBJ2-7, with TRBD1 matching 8 bases. The CDR3 sequence is 16 residues long. After removal of 3 bases from V and 0 bases from J, the junction contained 7 bases not matched to a gene. CDR1 and CDR2 from the germline V gene are MDHEN and SYDVKM. The CDR3 nucleotides read TGTGCCAGCAGTTTTCCCCGGACAGGGAGCTCCTACGAGCAGTACTTC. Translating gives CASSFPRTGSSYEQYF.

This clone was recorded a few times. The V call is TRBV28, the J call TRBJ1-1; D uncertain. Trimming left V 3 bases short and J 0 bases short, with 11 bases between. Germline V gene data show CDR1 as MDHEN and CDR2 as SYDVKM. The CDR3 is 15 amino acids. As DNA, the CDR3 is TGTGCCAGCAGTTTTTCAGGTCTTGTGAACACTGAAGCTTTCTTT. This gives the protein CASSFSGLVNTEAFF.

The V gene is TRBV29-1, the J gene TRBJ1-2; maybe TRBD1 (5 bases). Germline-derived CDR1 and CDR2 are SQVTM and ANQGSEA. This CDR3 region has 11 residues. V shed 7 bases and J shed 6 bases, with 12 bases lying between them. Here the CDR3 reads CSARRGDGYTF. For the CDR3, the DNA is TGCAGCGCCCGGCGGGGCGATGGCTACACCTTC.

The V and J genes are TRBV18 and TRBJ1-5, with D hard to call. Germline values: CDR1 KGHSH, CDR2 LQKENI. The V and J ends lost 3 bases and 7 bases respectively, with 10 bases between them. The CDR3 consists of 13 residues. In DNA form, the CDR3 reads TGTGCCAGCTCACCCGGGAGGTCCCAGCCCCAGCATTTT. Translated, it gives CASSPGRSQPQHF.